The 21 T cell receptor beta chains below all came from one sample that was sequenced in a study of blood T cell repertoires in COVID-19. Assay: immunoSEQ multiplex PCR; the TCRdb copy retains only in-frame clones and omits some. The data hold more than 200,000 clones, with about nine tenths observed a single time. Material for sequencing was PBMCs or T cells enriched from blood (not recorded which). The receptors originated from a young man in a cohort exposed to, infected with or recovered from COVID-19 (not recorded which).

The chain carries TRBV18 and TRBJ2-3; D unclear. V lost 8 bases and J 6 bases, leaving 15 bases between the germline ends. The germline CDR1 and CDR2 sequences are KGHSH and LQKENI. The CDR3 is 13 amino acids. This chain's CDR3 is CASSPNSGDTQYF. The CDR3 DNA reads TGTGCCAGCAGCCCGAACTCCGGGGATACGCAGTATTTT.

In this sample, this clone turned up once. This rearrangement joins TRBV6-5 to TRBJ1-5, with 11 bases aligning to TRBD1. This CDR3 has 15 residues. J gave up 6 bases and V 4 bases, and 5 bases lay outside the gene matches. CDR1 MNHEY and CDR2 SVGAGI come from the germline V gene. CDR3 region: CASSFAGTGGQPQHF. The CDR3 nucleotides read TGTGCCAGCAGTTTTGCCGGGACAGGGGGTCAGCCCCAGCATTTT.

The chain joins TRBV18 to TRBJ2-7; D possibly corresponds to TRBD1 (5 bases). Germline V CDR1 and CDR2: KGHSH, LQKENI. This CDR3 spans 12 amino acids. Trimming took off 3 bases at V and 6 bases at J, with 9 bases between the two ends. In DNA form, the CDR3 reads TGTGCCAGCTCACCGGACCAGGGCGAGCAGTACTTC. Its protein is CASSPDQGEQYF.

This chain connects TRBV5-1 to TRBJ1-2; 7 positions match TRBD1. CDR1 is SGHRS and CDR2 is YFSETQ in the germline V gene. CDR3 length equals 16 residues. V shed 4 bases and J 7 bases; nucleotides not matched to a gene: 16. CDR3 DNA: TGCGCCAGCAGCGGGAGACAGGGTTTGGAACTAGGTGGCTACACCTTC. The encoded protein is CASSGRQGLELGGYTF.

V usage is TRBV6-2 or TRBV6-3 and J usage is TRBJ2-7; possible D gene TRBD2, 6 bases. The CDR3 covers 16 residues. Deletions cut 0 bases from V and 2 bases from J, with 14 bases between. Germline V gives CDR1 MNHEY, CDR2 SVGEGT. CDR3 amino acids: CASSYSASGPTYEQYF. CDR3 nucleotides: TGTGCCAGCAGTTACTCAGCAAGCGGGCCGACCTACGAGCAGTACTTC.

The DNA of the CDR3 is TGTGCCAGCAGCCAAGATACTACTAGCGGTTACAATGAGCAGTTCTTC. Translation: CASSQDTTSGYNEQFF. The chain recombines TRBV4-2 with TRBJ2-1, with TRBD2 identical over 8 bases. The CDR3 consists of 16 residues. Trimming removed 0 bases from V and 4 bases from J; junction bases left unmatched: 5. The germline V gene has CDR1 LGHNA and CDR2 YNFKEQ.

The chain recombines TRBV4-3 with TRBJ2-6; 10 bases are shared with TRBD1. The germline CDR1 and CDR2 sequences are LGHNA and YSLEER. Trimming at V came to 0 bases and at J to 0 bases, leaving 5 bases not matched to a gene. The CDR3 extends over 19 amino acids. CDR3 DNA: TGCGCCAGCAGCCAAGATGGGGGACAGGGGAGCTCTGGGGCCAACGTCCTGACTTTC. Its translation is CASSQDGGQGSSGANVLTF.

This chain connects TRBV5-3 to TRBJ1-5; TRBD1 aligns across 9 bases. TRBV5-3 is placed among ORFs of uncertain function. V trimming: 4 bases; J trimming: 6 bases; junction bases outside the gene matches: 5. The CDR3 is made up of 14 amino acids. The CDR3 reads CARSGQGYGQPQHF. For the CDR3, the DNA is TGTGCCAGAAGCGGACAGGGGTATGGTCAGCCCCAGCATTTT.

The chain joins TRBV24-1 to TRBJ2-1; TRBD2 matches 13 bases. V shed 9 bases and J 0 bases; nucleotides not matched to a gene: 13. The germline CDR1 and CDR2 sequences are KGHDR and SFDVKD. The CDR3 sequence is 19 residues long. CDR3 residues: CATAPGTSGKRGSYNEQFF. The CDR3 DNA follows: TGTGCCACCGCTCCCGGGACTAGCGGGAAAAGGGGCTCCTACAATGAGCAGTTCTTC.

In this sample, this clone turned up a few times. CDR3 amino acids: CASIPGTGGTYGYTF. The CDR3 DNA is TGTGCCAGTATTCCCGGGACAGGGGGAACCTATGGCTACACCTTC. The chain joins TRBV19 to TRBJ1-2, with 11 nucleotides matching TRBD1. J gave up 4 bases and V 7 bases, and 8 bases lay outside the gene matches. The CDR3 length is 15 residues. CDR1 LNHDA and CDR2 SQIVND come from the germline V gene (reference sequence).

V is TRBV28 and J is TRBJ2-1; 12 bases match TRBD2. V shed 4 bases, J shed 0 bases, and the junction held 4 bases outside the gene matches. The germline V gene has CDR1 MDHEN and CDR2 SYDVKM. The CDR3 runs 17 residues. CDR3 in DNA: TGTGCCAGCAGTTCCTCGACTAGCGGGAGCTCCTACAATGAGCAGTTCTTC. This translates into CASSSSTSGSSYNEQFF.

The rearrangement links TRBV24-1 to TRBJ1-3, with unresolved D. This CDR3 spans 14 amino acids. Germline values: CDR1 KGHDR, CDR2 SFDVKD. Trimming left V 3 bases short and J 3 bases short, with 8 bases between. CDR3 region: CATSDRSGGNTIYF. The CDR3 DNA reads TGTGCCACCAGTGATCGATCCGGTGGAAACACCATATATTTT.

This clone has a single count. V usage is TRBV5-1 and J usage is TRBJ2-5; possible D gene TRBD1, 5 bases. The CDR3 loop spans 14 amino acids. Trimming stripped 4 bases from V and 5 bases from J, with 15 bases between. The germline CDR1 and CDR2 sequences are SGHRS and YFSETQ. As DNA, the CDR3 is TGCGCCAGCAGCCCGGACACCGTCCGGGAGACCCAGTACTTC. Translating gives CASSPDTVRETQYF.

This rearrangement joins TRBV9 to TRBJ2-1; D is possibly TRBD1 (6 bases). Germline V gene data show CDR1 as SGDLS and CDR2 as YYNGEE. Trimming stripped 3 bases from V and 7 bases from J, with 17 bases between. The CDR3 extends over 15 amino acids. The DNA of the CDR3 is TGTGCCAGCAGCGCCTCAGGGGTGACAGCAAATGAGCAGTTCTTC. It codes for CASSASGVTANEQFF.

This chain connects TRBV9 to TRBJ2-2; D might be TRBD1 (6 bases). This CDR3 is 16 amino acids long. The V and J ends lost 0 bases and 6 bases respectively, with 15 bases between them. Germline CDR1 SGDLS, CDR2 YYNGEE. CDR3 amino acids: CASSVGDRSPAGELFF. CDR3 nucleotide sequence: TGTGCCAGCAGCGTAGGCGACAGGTCCCCCGCCGGGGAGCTGTTTTTT.

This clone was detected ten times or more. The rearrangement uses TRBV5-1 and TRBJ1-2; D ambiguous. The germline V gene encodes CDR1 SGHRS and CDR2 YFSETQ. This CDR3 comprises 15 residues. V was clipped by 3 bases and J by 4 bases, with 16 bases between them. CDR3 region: CASSSDSSVGYGYTF. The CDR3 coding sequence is TGCGCCAGCAGCTCCGACTCCTCCGTCGGCTATGGCTACACCTTC.

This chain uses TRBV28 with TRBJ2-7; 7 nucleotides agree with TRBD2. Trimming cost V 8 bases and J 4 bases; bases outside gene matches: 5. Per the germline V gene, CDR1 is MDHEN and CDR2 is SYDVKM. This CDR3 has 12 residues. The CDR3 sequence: CASSPGGYEQYF. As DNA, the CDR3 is TGTGCCAGCTCCCCGGGGGGTTACGAGCAGTACTTC.

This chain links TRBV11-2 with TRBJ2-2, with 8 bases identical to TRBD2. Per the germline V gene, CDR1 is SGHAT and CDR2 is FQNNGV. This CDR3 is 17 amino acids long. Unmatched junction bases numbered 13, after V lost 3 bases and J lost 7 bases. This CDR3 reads CASSFMAGGPRNGELFF. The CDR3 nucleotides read TGTGCCAGCAGCTTCATGGCGGGAGGCCCCCGTAACGGGGAGCTGTTTTTT.

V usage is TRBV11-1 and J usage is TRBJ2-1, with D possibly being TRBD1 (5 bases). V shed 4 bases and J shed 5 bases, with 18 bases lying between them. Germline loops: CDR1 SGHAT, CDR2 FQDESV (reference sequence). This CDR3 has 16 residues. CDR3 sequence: CASSSRGWTANNEQFF. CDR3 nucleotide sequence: TGTGCCAGCAGCTCAAGGGGATGGACGGCGAACAATGAGCAGTTCTTC.

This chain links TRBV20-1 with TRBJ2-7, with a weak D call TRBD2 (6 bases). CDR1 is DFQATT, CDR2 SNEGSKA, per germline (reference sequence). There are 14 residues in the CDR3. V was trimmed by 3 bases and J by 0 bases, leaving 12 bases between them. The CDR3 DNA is TGCAGTGCTAGTGGGGACTCCAACTCCTACGAGCAGTACTTC. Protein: CSASGDSNSYEQYF.

The CDR3: CASSYGLADNEQFF. Here the CDR3 DNA reads TGTGCCAGCAGTTACGGGCTAGCGGACAATGAGCAGTTCTTC. The V and J genes are TRBV6-5 and TRBJ2-1, with TRBD2 matching 7 bases. Unmatched junction bases numbered 3, after V lost 2 bases and J lost 5 bases. CDR3 size: 14 residues. Germline CDR1 MNHEY, CDR2 SVGAGI.